These T cell receptor beta chains were read from a single sample in a study of CD8 T cells in ankylosing spondylitis. TCRdb reprocessed the 5' RACE reads with MiXCR, giving one entry per CDR3 protein. The sample yields about 500,000 distinct CDR3 sequences, roughly 5% seen once. Sequenced material: blood, either unsorted or a sorted T cell fraction (not recorded which). These receptors all come from a male donor with ankylosing spondylitis. CDR3s include the opening cysteine and the closing phenylalanine or tryptophan. A D gene is named only where the DNA matches it firmly. Clone size, where shown, is once, few, many, or a class for clones that have expanded.

TRBD2,TRBV7-8,TRBJ2-1,many,TGTGCCAGCTTTCCTTCGAGCGGGAGGGCAGTCATGGGGCAGTTCTTC,CASFPSSGRAVMGQFF
TRBD2,TRBV20-1,TRBJ2-3,many,TGCAGTGCTGCTAGCGGCGGCACAGATACGCAGTATTTT,CSAASGGTDTQYF
TRBD1,TRBV20-1,TRBJ1-1,many,TGCAGTGCTAGGACTCCCGGGACAGGGCTCACTGAAGCTTTCTTT,CSARTPGTGLTEAFF
.,TRBV7-2,TRBJ2-1,many,TGTGCCAGCAGCTTAGTGTTTTCCGGGGAGCAGTTCTTC,CASSLVFSGEQFF
TRBD1,TRBV5-1,TRBJ2-2,many,TGCGCCAGCAGCTTGCTCGGGACAGGGTCTACCGGGGAGCTGTTTTTT,CASSLLGTGSTGELFF
TRBD1,TRBV6-2/TRBV6-3,TRBJ1-5,many,TGTGCCAGCAAGCCGGGACAGAATCAGCCCCAGCATTTT,CASKPGQNQPQHF
TRBD1,TRBV7-9,TRBJ1-2,many,TGTGCCAGCAGCAGAGGACAGGGGGGCGAGGGGAACTATGGCTACACCTTC,CASSRGQGGEGNYGYTF
.,TRBV24-1,TRBJ2-1,few,TGTGCCACCCGGGGCGGGGACTACAATGAGCAGTTCTTC,CATRGGDYNEQFF
.,TRBV7-8,TRBJ1-3,many,TGTGCCAGCAGCTTGGACCCGAGCTCTGGAAACACCATATATTTT,CASSLDPSSGNTIYF
.,TRBV29-1,TRBJ2-7,many,TGCAGCGCTAGAAACCGACTGACAACCTCCTACGAGCAGTACTTC,CSARNRLTTSYEQYF
.,TRBV4-3,TRBJ1-3,many,TGCGCCAGCAGCCTCCAGGTTGGAAACACCATATATTTT,CASSLQVGNTIYF
TRBD2,TRBV4-2,TRBJ2-4,many,TGTGCCAGCAGGGGAGGGGAAAACATTCAGTACTTC,CASRGGENIQYF
TRBD1,TRBV6-2/TRBV6-3,TRBJ1-1,many,TGTGCCAGCAGTTACTCGAGGGGACAGGGCGGTCGAGCCTCACGCTACACTGAAGCTTTCTTT,CASSYSRGQGGRASRYTEAFF
TRBD2,TRBV25-1,TRBJ2-1,many,TGTGCCAGCAGAGTAGCGGGAGACTACAATGAGCAGTTCTTC,CASRVAGDYNEQFF
.,TRBV12-3/TRBV12-4,TRBJ2-7,many,TGTGCCAGCAGTTTTGGGACGTTAGGATACGAGCAGTACTTC,CASSFGTLGYEQYF
.,TRBV5-1,TRBJ1-5,.,TGCGCCAGCAGCCCGGGCCTAACGCATCAGCCCCAGCATTTT,CASSPGLTHQPQHF
TRBD2,TRBV20-1,TRBJ2-7,many,TGCAGTGTTAGGGGGACTAGCTCCTACGAGCAGTACTTC,CSVRGTSSYEQYF
.,TRBV7-2,TRBJ2-2,many,TGTGCCAGCAGCTTTGCGGTCAACACCGGGGAGCTGTTTTTT,CASSFAVNTGELFF
.,TRBV5-5,TRBJ2-2,many,TGTGCCAGCAGCTTGGACCCATTTGACCCCGGGGAGCTGTTTTTT,CASSLDPFDPGELFF
TRBD2,TRBV20-1,TRBJ2-1,many,TGCAGTGCGTCAGGGACTAGCGGGTTTTCCTACAATGAGCAGTTCTTC,CSASGTSGFSYNEQFF
.,TRBV24-1,TRBJ2-1,many,TGTGCCACCAGTGATTTGCGGGGCCAGGGTCGTGATGAGCAGTTCTTC,CATSDLRGQGRDEQFF
.,TRBV5-1,TRBJ2-2,many,TGCGCCAGCAGCTTGGCCGGCCTACTAGCAAACACCGGGGAGCTGTTTTTT,CASSLAGLLANTGELFF
.,TRBV4-2,TRBJ1-6,many,TGTGCCAGCAGCCCCGCCCGGACGTCCCTCCACTTT,CASSPARTSLHF
.,TRBV29-1,TRBJ2-6,many,TGCAGCGTTGTAGAGCTCAGGGGACCTGGGGCCAACGTCCTGACTTTC,CSVVELRGPGANVLTF
TRBD2,TRBV5-1,TRBJ2-3,.,TGCGCCAGCCGGACTAGCGGGATCACAGATACGCAGTATTTT,CASRTSGITDTQYF
TRBD2,TRBV20-1,TRBJ2-1,many,TGCAGTGCTAGAGATCCGGCGGGAGGGAGCTACAATGAGCAGTTCTTC,CSARDPAGGSYNEQFF
TRBD2,TRBV20-1,TRBJ2-1,many,TGCAGTGCCCCGACTAGCGGGAAAAGCAATGAGCAGTTCTTC,CSAPTSGKSNEQFF
TRBD1,TRBV7-2,TRBJ1-2,many,TGTGCCAGCAGCTTAAGGGACAGAAACTATGGCTACACCTTC,CASSLRDRNYGYTF
.,TRBV12-3/TRBV12-4,TRBJ1-2,many,TGTGCCAGCAGTTTAAGATCAGTGGGCTACACCTTC,CASSLRSVGYTF
.,TRBV12-3/TRBV12-4,TRBJ2-1,many,TGTGCCAGCAGTTTAGGACAGTATGGGGAGCAGTTCTTC,CASSLGQYGEQFF
TRBD1,TRBV9,TRBJ2-7,many,TGTGCCAGCAGCGTAGGCTTGACAGGGGTCTACGAGCAGTACTTC,CASSVGLTGVYEQYF
.,TRBV11-2,TRBJ2-3,few,TGTGCCAGCAGCTTCTCACCGGGAGTAGCAGATACGCAGTATTTT,CASSFSPGVADTQYF
.,TRBV5-5,TRBJ1-5,.,TGTGCCAGCAGCTTGGAAAGTACAAACTATCAGCCCCAGCATTTT,CASSLESTNYQPQHF
TRBD1,TRBV28,TRBJ2-5,.,TGTGCCAGCATTTCAGGTTCGGACAGGGGGCAGGAGACCCAGTACTTC,CASISGSDRGQETQYF
TRBD2,TRBV12-3/TRBV12-4,TRBJ2-4,many,TGTGCCAGCAGTACTGGGACTAGCGGGAAAAACATTCAGTACTTC,CASSTGTSGKNIQYF
.,TRBV18,TRBJ1-1,.,TGTGCCAGCTCACCAAACCAGAACACTGAAGCTTTCTTT,CASSPNQNTEAFF
.,TRBV21-1,TRBJ2-1,few,TGTGCCAGCAGCAAACGGGCGGGGCGCTCCTACAATGAGCAGTTCTTC,CASSKRAGRSYNEQFF
.,TRBV20-1,TRBJ2-6,.,TGCAGTGCCCTAGGGGAAACAGGGGCCAACGTCCTGACTTTC,CSALGETGANVLTF
.,TRBV5-1,TRBJ2-1,many,TGCGCCAGCAGCTTGGCCATATCGCGCCCCTCCAATGAGCAGTTCTTC,CASSLAISRPSNEQFF
TRBD2,TRBV11-2,TRBJ2-2,many,TGTGCCAGCAGCTCGGGAGGACTAGCTGGAGGGGAGCTGTTTTTT,CASSSGGLAGGELFF
.,TRBV9,TRBJ2-3,many,TGTGCCAGCAGCGTAATTGGAGATACGCAGTATTTT,CASSVIGDTQYF
.,TRBV7-9,TRBJ2-7,many,TGTGCCAGCAGCTACGGGACTGCAGGACGGTACTTC,CASSYGTAGRYF